This T cell receptor (beta chain) originates from a study of T cell repertoires in cytomegalovirus infection. Comment on this clonotype: The antigen remains undetermined.

A single record per CDR3 protein comes from TCRdb applying MiXCR to the reads. The data contain over 45,000 distinct CDR3 sequences, roughly 19% of them singletons. CDR1 and CDR2 from the germline V gene are SGHTA and FQGTGA. CDR3 size: 15 residues. V gave up 5 bases and J gave up 5 bases, with 19 bases separating them. General study results and limits: Cumulative frequency (of public TCR beta family members) identified carriers of CMV plus the relevant HLA. The ex vivo response was dominated by HLA-C-restricted CMV-specific TCR beta clonotypes.

The TCR sequence derives from a human donor in good health (CMV status not recorded). Some clones in this sample may be carry-over from other donors' samples. Sequenced here: CD8+ T cells from cultured PBMCs, sampled from culture after CMV antigen stimulation. V is TRBV7-3 and J is TRBJ2-7, with D possibly being TRBD1 or TRBD2 (6 bases each). CDR3 sequence: CASSQIGGRRDEQYF. CDR3 nucleotide sequence: TGTGCCAGCAGCCAAATAGGGGGGCGCCGAGACGAGCAGTACTTC.